Presented here are 2 T cell receptor beta chains from one specimen sequenced in a study of beta chain features in type 1 diabetes. Notes on the study in general: Significant though moderate, a shortening of TCRB CDR3s appeared in all four CD4+ subsets of Type 1 diabetes patients.

Their target antigens are unknown. Sequenced material consisted of expressed TCRB transcripts (all of the isolated RNA was reverse transcribed). Generated by immunoSEQ multiplex PCR, the TCRdb table keeps only in-frame clones and is missing some. The table records about 700,000 clones, under 15% of them present only once. What was sequenced was naive CD4+ T cells from blood. The receptors were gathered from a man younger than 30 with type 1 diabetes.

This clone was detected only a few times. This chain uses TRBV6-5 with TRBJ1-5; no firm D call. In germline, CDR1 is MNHEY, CDR2 SVGAGI. The CDR3 has 15 amino acids. V shed 8 bases and J shed 2 bases, with 16 bases lying between them. The CDR3 sequence: CASCDTFGGNQPQHF. Written as DNA, the CDR3 is TGTGCCAGCTGCGATACGTTCGGTGGCAATCAGCCCCAGCATTTT.

The CDR3 nucleotides are TGCAGCGTTTCAGATGGAGGGGACAGTTATAGCAATCAGCCCCAGCATTTT. This sequence encodes CSVSDGGDSYSNQPQHF. The chain carries TRBV29-1 and TRBJ1-5, with 7 bases lining up with TRBD1. The germline CDR1 and CDR2 sequences are SQVTM and ANQGSEA. Trimming removed 5 bases from V and 0 bases from J; junction bases left unmatched: 13. This CDR3 comprises 17 residues.